The sequence of this T cell receptor (beta chain) was determined in a study of beta chain features in type 1 diabetes (dated by TCRdb to about 2018). Describing the broader study: Mean age, gender distribution, total cell number and subset yield were not different between patients and healthy donors. A total of 100 million to 140 million sorted cells were examined across all samples, and the number of cells per subset was strongly correlated with RNA yield. Whereas all 28 donors provided naive and central memory subsets, regulatory and stem cell-like memory subsets were isolated from just 8 patients and roughly 8 healthy donors. In the study, TCRB repertoires of sorted circulating CD4+ T cell subsets from recently diagnosed type 1 diabetes patients were compared with those of matched healthy donors. What the research found in general, with its limitations: Because cDNA was sequenced instead of genomic DNA, activated cells with high expression could be over-represented, although the groups did not differ in activation or CD3 levels. PCR might favor shorter templates, but patient and control samples were amplified and corrected together, so any skew would affect both groups equally. At VDJ recombination sites, patients with type 1 diabetes made fewer insertions and deleted more nucleotides, a pattern implying thymic rearrangement abnormalities. Naive, central memory and regulatory TCRB repertoires appeared to be more alike among patients than among healthy donors. A moderate but significant shortening of TCRB CDR3 length was observed in type 1 diabetes patients in all four CD4+ subsets. Because the HLA sub-analyses included only small numbers of individuals, any influence of HLA type on TCRB rearrangement was left unresolved.

The entire amount of isolated RNA was reverse transcribed using the High Capacity cDNA Reverse Transcription Kit, so the sequenced TCRB transcripts were expressed ones. Naive, central memory and regulatory T cell samples underwent deep immunoSEQ sequencing, averaging roughly 3.4 million total reads per sample. Sorted cells were lysed in RLT buffer and RNA was extracted with DNase-treated RNeasy Micro or Mini kits, depending on cell number. To prevent cross-contamination, each cell subset was processed individually, whereas patient and healthy donor samples were processed jointly. The immunoSEQ multiplex PCR was used to amplify TCRB sequences from cDNA, generating 87-bp fragments that spanned the CDR3 region. Sequencing of the amplicons was performed on the Illumina HiSeq platform. Turning to the authors' computational methods: PCR bias was corrected computationally using synthetic template baselines, and reads within Hamming distance 2 were collapsed, with unmergeable singletons discarded. Reads were aligned against IMGT so that V, D and J genes, CDR3 length and insertions or deletions at six rearrangement sites could be assigned. Clonotype counts were normalized to sorted cell number within each subset before computing true diversity and Gini coefficients with the tcR R package. The overlap coefficient, calculated on TCRB nucleotide sequences, was used to measure repertoire sharing. This immuneACCESS table, as held by TCRdb, lists in-frame sequences with V and J called but not all clones. Of the missing ones, under half trace to an unresolved V gene in checked studies; the others have no known cause. V, J and clone size derive from that table, while D and trimming were established from the DNA sequence. The table for this sample lists roughly 100,000 clones; about 26% of them were counted only once. Around 0.5% of the sample is taken by the ten largest.

Trimming costs V 5 bases and J 4 bases, and their ends lie 8 bases apart. Measured from the cysteine to the phenylalanine, the CDR3 is 12 residues long. The CDR3 DNA has 36 bases and is translated from base 1. Reading the germline V gene gives CDR1 MDHEN and CDR2 SYDVKM. Each donor gave one peripheral blood draw, averaging roughly 100 mL, which was collected into heparinised tubes. A BD FACSAria II was used to sort naive, central memory, regulatory and stem cell-like memory CD4+ T cells with a panel that included CD45RO, CCR7, CD25, CD127, CD95 and CD27. A purity above 95% was achieved for all sorted populations. PBMCs were isolated immediately by Lymphoprep density gradient centrifugation and stained directly without culture. So that batch effects would be minimized, each experiment stained and sorted samples in pairs, pairing one healthy donor with one patient. In the case of this clone: Its antigen is still unknown. There are no base qualities to consult, and no much larger clone falls within one base.

The receptor's source is a woman under 30 with type 1 diabetes. The rearrangement combines TRBV28 with TRBJ1-2; 6 matching bases give a weak D call of TRBD1. Specimen: central memory CD4+ T cells from blood. For the CDR3, the sequence is CASSEQGYGYTF. Read as DNA, the sequence is TGTGCCAGCAGTGAACAGGGCTATGGCTACACCTTC.